The clone carrying this T cell receptor beta chain was observed a few times. Antigen: not known. The J segment lost 4 bases and the V segment lost 1 base, leaving 6 bases of the junction unmatched. The V gene's germline CDR1 is LNHNV and CDR2 YYDKDF (reference sequence). The CDR3 covers 16 residues. This record comes from a study of T cells after yellow fever vaccination. Researchers made TCR cDNA using 5'RACE template switching, and this step added a universal primer site and UMIs. TCRdb reprocessed the 5' RACE reads with MiXCR, giving one entry per CDR3 protein. The top ten hold roughly 17% of the sample, which has some 320,000 distinct CDR3 sequences, more than 8.5% seen once. Findings and limits, study-wide: Highly abundant clonotypes carried over from the bulk population could end up in FACS-sorted repertoires as contaminants. A secondary response was less intense yet reached its peak sooner, at day 5 versus 15. A large majority of primary-vaccination clones showed up again after the booster (about 97% CD4, 75% to 90% CD8).

The TCR was taken from a man aged 18 to 29 who received the YFV17D yellow fever vaccine. The source was PBMCs, collected on the day of the first yellow fever vaccination. This rearrangement joins TRBV15 to TRBJ2-5; TRBD1 aligns across 10 bases. The CDR3 DNA reads TGTGCCACCAGCAGAGGGGAAGACAGGGGGCGAGAGACCCAGTACTTC. It is translated as CATSRGEDRGRETQYF.